This T cell receptor beta chain was sequenced for a study of T-cell memory formation after mild COVID-19. Study background: Clusters of TCRs were largely donor specific. General observations from the study: Shrinking CD4+ clones were chiefly CM and EM; CD8+ ones were chiefly EMRA.

Germline V gene lookup returns CDR1 LGHNA and CDR2 YSLEER. Losses at the gene ends were 1 base for V and 0 bases for J; bases not matched to a gene: 3. This CDR3 has 15 amino acids. Amplification by 5'RACE using constant-segment primers produced TCR alpha and TCR beta cDNA libraries that carried sample barcodes and UMIs. One entry per CDR3 protein results from TCRdb running MiXCR on the 5' RACE reads. The sample holds roughly 300,000 distinct CDR3 sequences, approximately 7.6% seen once. Comment on this clonotype: Its antigen is not identified.

The specimen was PBMCs or a T cell subset sorted from them (not recorded which). This chain uses TRBV4-3 with TRBJ2-7; TRBD1 matches 7 bases. The origin of this receptor is a man younger than 35 who had mild COVID-19 (a few samples of this study predate the infection). Cell type and time point are not known. DNA of the CDR3: TGCGCCAGCAGCCAAGGGGACAGCTTCTCCTACGAGCAGTACTTC. It is translated as CASSQGDSFSYEQYF.